The present TCR beta chain was sequenced within a study of blood T cell repertoires in COVID-19. Original processing methods: How many nucleated cells were present was estimated from reference gene primer amplification. Only in-frame clones appear in the TCRdb table, and some are missing; sequencing was by immunoSEQ multiplex PCR. The V and J calls and the clone size are those of that table, but D and trimming were determined from the DNA. In the table there are about 200,000 clones, under 90% of which are singletons. CDR1 SGHRS and CDR2 YFSETQ come from the germline V gene. Trimming cost V 4 bases and J 6 bases; bases outside gene matches: 5. This CDR3 region has 15 residues.

The specimen was peripheral blood. The V gene is TRBV5-1, the J gene TRBJ2-1; the match to TRBD2 covers 12 bases. The TCR originated in a human donor in a cohort sampled during active COVID-19. In DNA, the CDR3 is TGCGCCAGCAGCATTACTAGCGGGAGGACCAATGAGCAGTTCTTC. It yields the protein CASSITSGRTNEQFF.